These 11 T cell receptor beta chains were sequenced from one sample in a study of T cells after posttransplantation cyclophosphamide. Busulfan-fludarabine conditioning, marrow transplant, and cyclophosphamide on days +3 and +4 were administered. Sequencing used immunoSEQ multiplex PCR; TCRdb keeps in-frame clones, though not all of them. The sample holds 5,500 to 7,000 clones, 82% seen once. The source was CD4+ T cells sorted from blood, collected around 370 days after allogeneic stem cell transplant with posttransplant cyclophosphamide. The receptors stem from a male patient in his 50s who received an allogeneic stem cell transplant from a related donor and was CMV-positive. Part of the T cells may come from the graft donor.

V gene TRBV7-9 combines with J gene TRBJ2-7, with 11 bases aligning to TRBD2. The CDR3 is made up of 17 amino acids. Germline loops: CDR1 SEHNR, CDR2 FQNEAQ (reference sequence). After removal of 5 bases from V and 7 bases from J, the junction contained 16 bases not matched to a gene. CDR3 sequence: CASSTPPGLAGGPEQYF. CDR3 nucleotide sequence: TGTGCCAGCAGCACTCCACCCGGGCTAGCGGGGGGCCCTGAGCAGTACTTC.

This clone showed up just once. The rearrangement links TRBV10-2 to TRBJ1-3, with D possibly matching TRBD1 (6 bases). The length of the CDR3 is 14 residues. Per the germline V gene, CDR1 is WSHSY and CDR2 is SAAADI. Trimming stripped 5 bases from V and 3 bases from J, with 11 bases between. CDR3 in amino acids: CASSRGQDGNTIYF. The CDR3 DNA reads TGCGCCAGCAGTCGGGGACAAGATGGAAACACCATATATTTT.

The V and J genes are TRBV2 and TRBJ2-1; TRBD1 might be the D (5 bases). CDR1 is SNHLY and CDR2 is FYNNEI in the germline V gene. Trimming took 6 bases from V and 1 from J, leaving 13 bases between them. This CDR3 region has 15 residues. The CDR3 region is CASSERQKSYNEQFF. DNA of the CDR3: TGTGCCAGCAGCGAAAGACAGAAATCCTACAATGAGCAGTTCTTC.

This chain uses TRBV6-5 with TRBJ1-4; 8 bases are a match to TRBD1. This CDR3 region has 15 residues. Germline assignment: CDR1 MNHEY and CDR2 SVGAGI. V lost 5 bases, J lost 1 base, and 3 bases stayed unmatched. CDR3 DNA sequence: TGTGCCAGCAGTCCTACAGGGGGAACTAATGAAAAACTGTTTTTT. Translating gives CASSPTGGTNEKLFF.

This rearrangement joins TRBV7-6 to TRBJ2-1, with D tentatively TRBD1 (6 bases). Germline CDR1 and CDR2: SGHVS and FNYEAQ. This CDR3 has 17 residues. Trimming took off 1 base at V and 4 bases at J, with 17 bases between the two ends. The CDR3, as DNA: TGTGCCAGCAGCTTAGATCCCGGGACACTTACTTACAATGAGCAGTTCTTC. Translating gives CASSLDPGTLTYNEQFF.

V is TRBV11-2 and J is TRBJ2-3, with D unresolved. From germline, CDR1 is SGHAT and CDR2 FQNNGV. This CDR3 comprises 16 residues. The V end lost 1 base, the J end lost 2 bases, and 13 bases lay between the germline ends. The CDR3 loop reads CASSLGVQTLTDTQYF. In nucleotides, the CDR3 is TGTGCCAGCAGCTTAGGGGTACAGACCCTCACAGATACGCAGTATTTT.

CDR3 in amino acids: CASSPDRVTEAFF. The DNA for the CDR3 is TGTGCCAGCTCACCAGACAGGGTCACTGAAGCTTTCTTT. J is TRBJ1-1 and V is TRBV18; 7 bases match TRBD1. This CDR3 spans 13 amino acids. Unmatched junction bases numbered 1, after V lost 2 bases and J lost 4 bases. Looked up from germline, CDR1 is KGHSH and CDR2 is LQKENI. The complete variable domain, with remaining parts taken from reference TRBV18 and TRBJ1-1, reads NAGVMQNPRHLVRRRGQEARLRCSPMKGHSHVYWYRQLPEEGLKFMVYLQKENIIDESGMPKERFSAEFPKEGPSILRIQQVVRGDSAAYFCASSPDRVTEAFFGQGTRLTVV.

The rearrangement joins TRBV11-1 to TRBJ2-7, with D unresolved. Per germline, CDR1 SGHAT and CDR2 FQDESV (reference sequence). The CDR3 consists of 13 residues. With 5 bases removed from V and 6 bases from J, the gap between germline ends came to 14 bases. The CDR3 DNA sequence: TGTGCCAGCAGCGCCTTAGTATTATTCGAGCAGTACTTC. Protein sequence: CASSALVLFEQYF.

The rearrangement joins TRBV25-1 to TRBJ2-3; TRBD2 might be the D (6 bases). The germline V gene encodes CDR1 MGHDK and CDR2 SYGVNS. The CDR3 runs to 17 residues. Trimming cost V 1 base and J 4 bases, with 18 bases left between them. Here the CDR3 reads CASSEFRSSVEADTQYF. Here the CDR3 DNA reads TGTGCCAGCAGTGAATTCCGGTCTAGCGTCGAGGCAGATACGCAGTATTTT. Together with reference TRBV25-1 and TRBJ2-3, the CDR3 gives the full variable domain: EADIYQTPRYLVIGTGKKITLECSQTMGHDKMYWYQQDPGMELHLIHYSYGVNSTEKGDLSSESTVSRIRTEHFPLTLESARPSHTSQYLCASSEFRSSVEADTQYFGPGTRLTVL.

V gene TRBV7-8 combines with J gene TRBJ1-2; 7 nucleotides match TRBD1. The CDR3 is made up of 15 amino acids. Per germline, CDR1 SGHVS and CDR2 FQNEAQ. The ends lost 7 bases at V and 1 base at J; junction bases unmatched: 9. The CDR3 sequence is CASKKDRSVNYGYTF. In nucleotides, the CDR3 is TGTGCCAGCAAAAAGGACAGGTCCGTTAACTATGGCTACACCTTC.

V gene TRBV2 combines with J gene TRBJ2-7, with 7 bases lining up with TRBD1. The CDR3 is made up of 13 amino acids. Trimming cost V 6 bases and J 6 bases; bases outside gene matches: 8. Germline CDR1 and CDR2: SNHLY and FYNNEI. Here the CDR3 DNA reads TGTGCCAGCAGCGTGGACAGGCTAGGCGAGCAGTACTTC. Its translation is CASSVDRLGEQYF.